A single sample gave rise to the 32 T cell receptor beta chains below, sequenced in a study of beta chain features in type 1 diabetes. TCRB transcripts that were expressed got sequenced, as all of the isolated RNA had been reverse transcribed. Produced via immunoSEQ multiplex PCR; TCRdb's table is partial and in-frame only. The sample includes 120,000 to 150,000 clones, 6.9% seen only once; the top ten take 1.1% to 1.5%. The sequencing sample was made of central memory CD4+ T cells from blood. These receptors all come from a young woman in good health.

The chain uses TRBV7-9 and TRBJ1-4, with D possibly TRBD1 on 6 matching bases. This CDR3 is built from 14 residues. Per the germline V gene, CDR1 is SEHNR and CDR2 is FQNEAQ (reference sequence). The germline V and J ends were trimmed by 6 bases and 8 bases, with 16 bases remaining between them. In nucleotides, the CDR3 is TGTGCCAGCAGAATAACAGGGCCTGGAGAAAAACTGTTTTTT. Its translation: CASRITGPGEKLFF.

The chain uses TRBV5-1 and TRBJ1-2, with D tentatively TRBD1 (6 bases). The V and J ends lost 5 bases and 1 base respectively, with 18 bases between them. Germline V gene lookup returns CDR1 SGHRS and CDR2 YFSETQ. This CDR3 has 16 amino acids. CDR3 sequence: CASRPPGGWRNYGYTF. Written as DNA, the CDR3 is TGCGCCAGCAGGCCGCCGGGGGGCTGGCGTAACTATGGCTACACCTTC. Using reference TRBV5-1 and TRBJ1-2 for the parts outside the CDR3, the full variable domain is KAGVTQTPRYLIKTRGQQVTLSCSPISGHRSVSWYQQTPGQGLQFLFEYFSETQRNKGNFPGRFSGRQFSNSRSEMNVSTLELGDSALYLCASRPPGGWRNYGYTFGSGTRLTVV.

This clone was observed at least ten times. The CDR3 here is CSVETSGRAYNEQFF. The CDR3 DNA reads as TGCAGCGTAGAAACTAGCGGGAGGGCCTACAATGAGCAGTTCTTC. The chain couples TRBV29-1 to TRBJ2-1; 13 positions agree with TRBD2. Germline V gene lookup returns CDR1 SQVTM and CDR2 ANQGSEA. This CDR3 has 15 residues. The V gene end was trimmed by 6 bases and the J gene end by 2 bases; junction bases not matched to a gene: 4.

This clone showed up just a few times. The gene calls are TRBV7-9 and TRBJ2-5; 10 bases are a match to TRBD2. CDR3 size: 17 residues. The germline V gene encodes CDR1 SEHNR and CDR2 FQNEAQ (reference sequence). Germline trimming cut 4 bases from V and 3 bases from J; bases unmatched to any gene: 11. The CDR3 here is CASSSSGVAGGKETQYF. The CDR3 coding sequence is TGTGCCAGCAGCTCCTCGGGAGTAGCGGGAGGTAAAGAGACCCAGTACTTC.

This clone showed up just a few times. The CDR3 protein is CSASNQREAFF. The CDR3 region has the DNA TGCAGTGCTAGCAACCAGCGGGAAGCTTTCTTT. The rearrangement joins TRBV20-1 to TRBJ1-1; no reliable D call. Germline assignment: CDR1 DFQATT and CDR2 SNEGSKA (reference sequence). Trimming removed 3 bases at V and 8 bases at J, with 10 bases between. CDR3 length: 11 residues.

The V and J genes are TRBV4-1 and TRBJ1-5; 7 bases fit TRBD1. CDR3 length: 15 amino acids. V shed 5 bases and J 7 bases; nucleotides not matched to a gene: 11. Germline CDR1 MGHRA, CDR2 YSYEKL. CDR3 protein: CASSETGTAGQPQHF. CDR3 bases: TGCGCCAGCAGCGAGACAGGGACGGCGGGACAGCCCCAGCATTTT.

The V gene is TRBV7-2, the J gene TRBJ2-7; TRBD2 matches 8 bases. The CDR3 is made up of 14 amino acids. J was trimmed by 5 bases and V by 1 base; bases with no gene match: 4. Germline CDR1 and CDR2: SGHTA and FQGNSA. The CDR3 DNA reads TGTGCCAGCAGCTTAGGGACTAGCATTGACGAGCAGTACTTC. The encoded protein is CASSLGTSIDEQYF.

This clone was recorded a few times. V is TRBV6-5 and J is TRBJ1-1, with TRBD1 matching over 7 bases. The ends lost 0 bases at V and 7 bases at J; junction bases unmatched: 8. The germline gives CDR1 MNHEY, CDR2 SVGAGI. CDR3 length: 15 amino acids. CDR3 nucleotides: TGTGCCAGCAGTTACTCGGGACAGCGATCCTTTGAAGCTTTCTTT. Translation: CASSYSGQRSFEAFF.

This clone appeared a few times. The V call is TRBV5-1, the J call TRBJ2-1; 7 bases fit TRBD2. Germline CDR1 reads SGHRS; CDR2 reads YFSETQ. The CDR3 contains 17 residues. Trimming at V came to 1 base and at J to 0 bases, leaving 7 bases not matched to a gene. The CDR3 loop is CASSLRGRASSYNEQFF. CDR3 in DNA: TGCGCCAGCAGCTTGCGAGGGAGGGCTAGCTCCTACAATGAGCAGTTCTTC.

V is TRBV18 and J is TRBJ2-7; 9 positions agree with TRBD1. The CDR3 consists of 17 residues. J lost 3 bases, V lost 3 bases, and 12 bases had no gene match. Germline lookup yields CDR1 KGHSH and CDR2 LQKENI. In DNA, the CDR3 is TGTGCCAGCTCACCTACACAGCCAGGACAGGGGTTCTACGAGCAGTACTTC. This translates into CASSPTQPGQGFYEQYF.

This clone came up a few times. The chain recombines TRBV15 with TRBJ1-4; D is uncertain. Trimming removed 0 bases at V and 3 bases at J, with 11 bases between. The CDR3 has 16 amino acids. CDR1 and CDR2 (germline): LNHNV, YYDKDF (reference sequence). In nucleotides, the CDR3 is TGTGCCACCAGCAGAGATTTAGGAGGGCCTAATGAAAAACTGTTTTTT. Its translation is CATSRDLGGPNEKLFF. The full variable domain, rest sourced from reference TRBV15 and TRBJ1-4, is DAMVIQNPRYQVTQFGKPVTLSCSQTLNHNVMYWYQQKSSQAPKLLFHYYDKDFNNEADTPDNFQSRRPNTSFCFLDIRSPGLGDTAMYLCATSRDLGGPNEKLFFGSGTQLSVL.

J is TRBJ2-1 and V is TRBV2, with TRBD1 matching 7 bases. Trimming took 4 bases from V and 12 from J; bases not matched to a gene: 12. Germline CDR1 reads SNHLY; CDR2 reads FYNNEI. The CDR3 has 14 residues. CDR3 sequence reads: CASSASLTGVGQFF. In nucleotides, the CDR3 is TGTGCCAGCAGTGCGAGCCTCACAGGGGTAGGGCAGTTCTTC.

There are a few counts of this clone. The chain has TRBV18 and TRBJ1-1; tentative D call: TRBD1 (5 bases). V gave up 4 bases and J gave up 0 bases, with 9 bases separating them. This CDR3 comprises 14 residues. The germline V gene has CDR1 KGHSH and CDR2 LQKENI. CDR3 protein: CASSRGGMNTEAFF. DNA for the CDR3: TGTGCCAGCTCACGGGGCGGGATGAACACTGAAGCTTTCTTT.

This clone was counted between two and nine times. The chain is built from TRBV13 and TRBJ2-1; maybe TRBD2 (5 bases). This CDR3 comprises 16 residues. Germline assignment: CDR1 PRHDT and CDR2 FYEKMQ (reference sequence). The ends were cut back, 5 bases at V and 0 bases at J, with 14 bases in the middle. The CDR3 bases are TGTGCCAGCAGCCTAAAAGCGGTGAGCTCCTACAATGAGCAGTTCTTC. It codes for CASSLKAVSSYNEQFF.

This clone was seen at least ten times. The rearrangement joins TRBV10-3 to TRBJ1-5, with unresolved D. This CDR3 spans 13 amino acids. V lost 7 bases and J 6 bases, leaving 13 bases between the germline ends. Germline CDR1 and CDR2: ENHRY and SYGVKD. The CDR3 here is CAITQDPRQPQHF. The DNA for the CDR3 is TGTGCCATCACCCAGGATCCTCGTCAGCCCCAGCATTTT.

This clone appeared a few times. CDR3 in amino acids: CASVAGSSPATGYTF. DNA of the CDR3: TGTGCCAGCGTAGCAGGGTCATCCCCTGCTACGGGCTACACCTTC. The V and J genes are TRBV2 and TRBJ1-2, with D perhaps TRBD1 (5 bases). In germline, CDR1 is SNHLY, CDR2 FYNNEI. V dropped 8 bases and J dropped 8 bases, with 24 bases sitting between them. The CDR3 covers 15 residues.

This clone was counted at least ten times. This rearrangement joins TRBV7-9 to TRBJ2-3; possible D gene TRBD1, 7 bases. The V and J ends lost 5 bases and 1 base respectively, with 19 bases between them. The CDR3 totals 17 residues. The germline V gene encodes CDR1 SEHNR and CDR2 FQNEAQ (reference sequence). The CDR3 DNA follows: TGTGCCAGCAGCCAGACCCGTGGGGGGACAGGCACAGATACGCAGTATTTT. The encoded protein is CASSQTRGGTGTDTQYF.

The CDR3 spells CSVDGAGGTDTQYF. The CDR3 region has the DNA TGCAGCGTCGACGGAGCGGGAGGGACAGATACGCAGTATTTT. This chain connects TRBV29-1 to TRBJ2-3, with 10 nucleotides matching TRBD2. The CDR3 is made up of 14 amino acids. Germline V gene sequence: CDR1 SQVTM, CDR2 ANQGSEA. After removal of 6 bases from V and 3 bases from J, the junction contained 6 bases not matched to a gene.

This clone was seen repeatedly, ten times or more. The rearrangement uses TRBV5-6 and TRBJ2-7; no definite D call. Looked up from germline, CDR1 is SGHDT and CDR2 is YYEEEE. Trimming left V 3 bases short and J 3 bases short, with 4 bases between. This CDR3 is built from 11 residues. DNA for the CDR3: TGTGCCAGCAGCTCCCGCTACGAGCAGTACTTC. Its translation: CASSSRYEQYF.

This clone was counted only a few times. The gene calls are TRBV28 and TRBJ2-7; 9 bases align to TRBD1. The length of the CDR3 is 14 residues. Losses at the gene ends were 7 bases for V and 4 bases for J; bases not matched to a gene: 8. Germline-derived CDR1 and CDR2 are MDHEN and SYDVKM. The CDR3 loop is CASTPGGQGYEQYF. CDR3 nucleotides: TGTGCCAGCACCCCTGGGGGACAGGGTTACGAGCAGTACTTC.

A word on this clone: The sample has other DNA sequences that encode this CDR3 too. CDR3 in amino acids: CASSPPGVGSNQPQHF. The DNA of the CDR3 is TGTGCCAGCTCACCACCAGGGGTCGGGAGCAATCAGCCCCAGCATTTT. The rearrangement joins TRBV18 to TRBJ1-5, with D possibly being TRBD1 (5 bases). The CDR3 is 16 residues long. V was clipped by 0 bases and J by 1 base, with 10 bases between them. Germline CDR1 is KGHSH and CDR2 is LQKENI.

The V gene is TRBV4-3, the J gene TRBJ2-3, with TRBD2 matching over 9 bases. CDR1 and CDR2 (germline): LGHNA, YSLEER. With 0 bases clipped from V and 5 bases from J, the junction kept 9 bases outside the gene matches. CDR3 length: 17 residues. The CDR3 DNA sequence: TGCGCCAGCAGCCAAGATACCCTTAGCGGGAGAGGAGATACGCAGTATTTT. Its translation is CASSQDTLSGRGDTQYF.

The sample holds a few counts of this clone. The gene calls are TRBV7-2 and TRBJ2-1, with unresolved D. The V gene lost 7 bases and the J gene lost 9 bases, with 22 bases spanning the gap. This CDR3 contains 15 residues. Germline CDR1 reads SGHTA; CDR2 reads FQGNSA. The CDR3 spells CASIPKTSLPSEQFF. In DNA form, the CDR3 reads TGTGCCAGCATACCGAAGACTTCGCTCCCCAGTGAGCAGTTCTTC. Full variable domain (missing parts from reference TRBV7-2 and TRBJ2-1): GAGVSQSPSNKVTEKGKDVELRCDPISGHTALYWYRQSLGQGLEFLIYFQGNSAPDKSGLPSDRFSAERTGGSVSTLTIQRTQQEDSAVYLCASIPKTSLPSEQFFGPGTRLTVL.

The V gene is TRBV18, the J gene TRBJ1-1; D is undetermined. The CDR3 consists of 13 residues. Germline V gene data show CDR1 as KGHSH and CDR2 as LQKENI. Trimming pared 3 bases from V and 11 bases from J, leaving 16 bases between. CDR3 in amino acids: CASSPDGVHGAFF. CDR3 sequence (DNA): TGTGCCAGCTCACCGGACGGGGTTCATGGGGCTTTCTTT.

This clone has more than one count but fewer than ten. Compared with germline, one end of the junction differs, possibly owing to a read error. The chain couples TRBV5-4 to TRBJ2-2; tentative D call: TRBD2 (6 bases). The germline V gene encodes CDR1 SGHNT and CDR2 YYREEE (reference sequence). The CDR3 is 15 residues long. CDR3 coding DNA: TGCGCCAGCAGCTTGGCCCTCGGGGGCACCGGGGAGCTGTTTTTT. It translates to CASSLALGGTGELFF.

This clone appeared a single time. The genes are TRBV18 and TRBJ2-4; 10 bases agree with TRBD2. This CDR3 has 15 amino acids. The V gene's germline CDR1 is KGHSH and CDR2 LQKENI. V lost 3 bases and J lost 7; bases outside the gene matches: 6. As DNA, the CDR3 is TGTGCCAGCTCACCCCCTAGCGGGAGTTTGAACATTCAGTACTTC. Translation gives CASSPPSGSLNIQYF.

There are a few counts of this clone. The chain joins TRBV18 to TRBJ1-1; a possible D gene is TRBD1 (6 bases). V shed 3 bases and J shed 4 bases, with 12 bases lying between them. Germline-derived CDR1 and CDR2 are KGHSH and LQKENI. The CDR3 loop spans 14 amino acids. The CDR3 region has the DNA TGTGCCAGCTCACCGGACAGCATCAGCACTGAAGCTTTCTTT. Encoded protein: CASSPDSISTEAFF.

J is TRBJ2-2 and V is TRBV2; TRBD1 aligns across 9 bases. The CDR3 is 14 amino acids. V gave up 7 bases and J gave up 4 bases; unmatched junction bases: 4. Looked up from germline, CDR1 is SNHLY and CDR2 is FYNNEI. The CDR3 sequence: CASKRTGATGELFF. The CDR3 bases are TGTGCCAGCAAAAGGACAGGGGCCACCGGGGAGCTGTTTTTT.

V and J are TRBV9 and TRBJ1-4, with 9 positions matching TRBD1. From germline, CDR1 is SGDLS and CDR2 YYNGEE. The length of the CDR3 is 14 residues. J lost 7 bases, V lost 4 bases, and 5 bases had no gene match. CDR3 residues: CASSLGTGREKLFF. Written as DNA, the CDR3 is TGTGCCAGCAGCCTCGGGACAGGGCGTGAAAAACTGTTTTTT.

The rearrangement links TRBV25-1 to TRBJ1-4, with TRBD1 as a possible D gene (5 bases). The CDR3 is 17 residues long. CDR1 is MGHDK and CDR2 is SYGVNS in the germline V gene. The V gene lost 3 bases and the J gene lost 3 bases, with 17 bases spanning the gap. Here the CDR3 DNA reads TGTGCCAGCAGTGATGGTGAGATGGACAATCCTAATGAAAAACTGTTTTTT. Translated: CASSDGEMDNPNEKLFF.

The gene calls are TRBV7-3 and TRBJ2-7, with D unclear. Germline V gene sequence: CDR1 SGHTA, CDR2 FQGTGA. This CDR3 spans 12 amino acids. V gave up 2 bases and J gave up 2 bases, with 4 bases separating them. The CDR3 region is CASSLQTYEQYF. The DNA of the CDR3 is TGTGCCAGCAGCTTACAGACCTACGAGCAGTACTTC.

This clone was seen ten or more times. The CDR3 is CASSKGRGSRNQPQHF. Here the CDR3 DNA reads TGTGCCAGCAGCAAAGGCAGGGGCTCTCGCAATCAGCCCCAGCATTTT. V is TRBV21-1 and J is TRBJ1-5; the DNA was not used to check the table's D call, TRBD1. TRBV21-1 is flagged as a pseudogene. The CDR3 has 16 amino acids.